This TCR beta chain was documented in a study of spatial heterogeneity in lung cancer. Across the whole study: The donor population consisted of approximately 70 patients with untreated, early-stage non-small cell lung cancer. Beta-chain sequences consistently outnumbered alpha-chain sequences in detection. Those follow-up PBMC samples that were available underwent sequencing, at a median interval of around 23 months following resection.

Time point given: blood at routine non-recurrence follow-up after resection. Whole RNA from tumor, nontumor lung or frozen PBMC was sequenced unsorted. There are 15 residues in the CDR3. Germline-derived CDR1 and CDR2 are GTSNPN and SVGIG (reference sequence). V lost 1 base to trimming and J lost 2 bases, with 14 bases between them. Using its own MiXCR run on the 5' RACE reads, TCRdb lists one record per CDR3 protein. Here the sample spans about 19,000 distinct CDR3 sequences, about 9% being singletons. This clonotype has a count of ten or more. This clonotype was obtained from a female donor with early-stage non-small cell lung cancer. The starting material was PBMCs, obtained at follow-up. The chain couples TRBV30 to TRBJ2-5; tentative D call: TRBD2 (6 bases). DNA for the CDR3: TGTGCCTGGAGTGGGGGGGACTGGACGCAAGAGACCCAGTACTTC. Its translation: CAWSGGDWTQETQYF. Using reference TRBV30 and TRBJ2-5 for the parts outside the CDR3, the full variable domain is SQTIHQWPATLVQPVGSPLSLECTVEGTSNPNLYWYRQAAGRGLQLLFYSVGIGQISSEVPQNLSASRPQDRQFILSSKKLLLSDSGFYLCAWSGGDWTQETQYFGPGTRLLVL.